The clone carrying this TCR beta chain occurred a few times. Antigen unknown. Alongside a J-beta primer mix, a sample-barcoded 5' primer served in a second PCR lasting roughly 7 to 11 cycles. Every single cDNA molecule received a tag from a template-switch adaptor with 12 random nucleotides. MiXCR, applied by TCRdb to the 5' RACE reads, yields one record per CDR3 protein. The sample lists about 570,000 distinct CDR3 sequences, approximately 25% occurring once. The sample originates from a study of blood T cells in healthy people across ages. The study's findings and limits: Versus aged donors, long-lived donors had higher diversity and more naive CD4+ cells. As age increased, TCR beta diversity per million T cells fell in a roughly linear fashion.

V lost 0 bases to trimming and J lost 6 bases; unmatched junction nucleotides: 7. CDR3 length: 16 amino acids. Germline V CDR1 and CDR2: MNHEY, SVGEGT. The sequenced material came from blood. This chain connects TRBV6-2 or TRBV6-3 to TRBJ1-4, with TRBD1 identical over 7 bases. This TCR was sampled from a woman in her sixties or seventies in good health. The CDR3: CASSYSSGQPDEKLFF. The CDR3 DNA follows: TGTGCCAGCAGTTACTCTTCGGGACAGCCTGATGAAAAACTGTTTTTT.